These T cell receptor beta chains were read from a single sample in a study of T cells in tumors after PD-1 blockade. TCRdb's table, derived via immunoSEQ multiplex PCR, lists solely in-frame clones and lacks some. The sample shows almost 35,000 clones, roughly 73% of them seen only once. The material sequenced was PBMCs, taken after anti-PD-1 treatment. Receptors were obtained from a human donor with basal cell carcinoma. The CDR3 runs from the conserved cysteine through the conserved F or W. Fields, in order: V gene, clone size, D gene, J gene, CDR3 DNA, CDR3 protein. D genes are given only for firm matches. Not every row has a clone size; where given, it reads once, few, many or a size class.

>TRBV6-5|once|TRBD1|TRBJ1-5
TGTGCCAGCAGGGCAGACAGGGGGAGGGATCAGCCCCAGCATTTT
CASRADRGRDQPQHF
>TRBV9|.|TRBD1|TRBJ2-7
TGTGCCAGCAGCGTTGGCGGGACAGGGGGGCGGGAGCAGTACTTC
CASSVGGTGGREQYF
>TRBV13|few|TRBD1|TRBJ2-7
TGTGCCAGCAGCACCGCAGGGGGCTACGAGCAGTACTTC
CASSTAGGYEQYF
>TRBV10-3|.|.|TRBJ2-7
TGTGCCATTCAGGATACAGTTTACTACGAGCAGTACTTC
CAIQDTVYYEQYF
>TRBV4-1|.|.|TRBJ1-2
TGCGCCAGCAGCCAAGATTTCGGGGCGCCCCCGAGAGGCTACACCTTC
CASSQDFGAPPRGYTF
>TRBV7-8|once|TRBD1|TRBJ2-7
TGTGCCAGCAGCCGGGACAGGGTGAACGAGCAGTACTTC
CASSRDRVNEQYF
>TRBV2|.|TRBD2|TRBJ2-3
TGTGCCAGCAGTGAACTAGCGGGGGGGCAAGATACGCAGTATTTT
CASSELAGGQDTQYF
>TRBV7-2|.|.|TRBJ2-1
TGTGCCAGCAGCTCCGGGATTAACTCCTACAATGAGCAGTTCTTC
CASSSGINSYNEQFF
>TRBV29-1|.|.|TRBJ1-2
TGCAGCGTTGGGGGGTCTCCCGGCTACACCTTC
CSVGGSPGYTF
>TRBV5-1|few|.|TRBJ1-3
TGCGCCAGCAGCTTCCGACCTAGCTCTGGAAACACCATATATTTT
CASSFRPSSGNTIYF
>TRBV28|.|.|TRBJ1-3
TGTGCCAGCAGTTTAACGGTAGTGGCCTCTGGAAACACCATATATTTT
CASSLTVVASGNTIYF
>TRBV28|many|TRBD1|TRBJ1-5
TGTGCCAGCTCCCTCGGACAGGGGTTCCGTCAGCCCCAGCATTTT
CASSLGQGFRQPQHF
>TRBV19|.|.|TRBJ2-4
TGTGCCTCAGGCGAGGTCATCGTTACCAAAAACATTCAGTACTTC
CASGEVIVTKNIQYF
>TRBV2|.|TRBD2|TRBJ2-3
TGTGCCAGCCAAAAGCCGGGACTAGCGGGCACAGATACGCAGTATTTT
CASQKPGLAGTDTQYF
>TRBV27|.|TRBD1|TRBJ2-7
TGTGCCACAAGGGACAGGACATACGAGCAGTACTTC
CATRDRTYEQYF
>TRBV2|.|.|TRBJ2-7
TGTGCCAGCAGTGACGGGAAGCAATACGAGCAGTACTTC
CASSDGKQYEQYF
>TRBV7-9|.|.|TRBJ1-3
TGTGCCAGCAGCTTAGATCTAGATCCCGGCGGAAACACCATATATTTT
CASSLDLDPGGNTIYF
>TRBV2|.|TRBD2|TRBJ2-7
TGTGCCAGCAGTGAAGGGGCGGGGGGCTTCTACGAGCAGTACTTC
CASSEGAGGFYEQYF
>TRBV19|.|TRBD1|TRBJ1-5
TGTGCCAGCAGGACAGGGGGCGAATTCAATCAGCCCCAGCATTTT
CASRTGGEFNQPQHF
>TRBV29-1|medium-sized|TRBD1|TRBJ2-6
TGCAGCGTTGAGGGGACAGGAAGGTCTGGGGCCAACGTCCTGACTTTC
CSVEGTGRSGANVLTF
>TRBV11-3|many|TRBD2|TRBJ2-7
TGTGCCAGCAGCTTAGGGGGTTGGGGCGGGAGTGGTAACGAGCAGTACTTC
CASSLGGWGGSGNEQYF
>TRBV7-3|.|.|TRBJ1-1
TGTGCCAGCAGCTTAAACGGGGGGCAGTTGAACACTGAAGCTTTCTTT
CASSLNGGQLNTEAFF
>TRBV24-1|.|TRBD1|TRBJ1-5
TGTGCCACCTTAAGAGGACAGGGTCAGAATCAGCCCCAGCATTTT
CATLRGQGQNQPQHF
>TRBV19|.|TRBD2|TRBJ2-2
TGTGCCAGTAGGAGTAAGCGGGGGGCCCCAACCGGGGAGCTGTTTTTT
CASRSKRGAPTGELFF
>TRBV11-3|.|.|TRBJ2-3
TGTGCCAGCAGCTTACGAGGTGGCACAGATACGCAGTATTTT
CASSLRGGTDTQYF
>TRBV6-5|.|.|TRBJ1-5
TGTGCCAGCAGTTATAAGGGAGATAGCAATCAGCCCCAGCATTTT
CASSYKGDSNQPQHF
>TRBV19|.|.|TRBJ2-1
TGTGCCAGTCCTAGGGTAGCGGACTCCTACAATGAGCAGTTCTTC
CASPRVADSYNEQFF
>TRBV24-1|.|.|TRBJ1-2
TGTGCCACCAGTGCCCGGGGCGTCGGTGGCTACACCTTC
CATSARGVGGYTF
>TRBV7-8|.|TRBD1|TRBJ1-3
TGTGCCAGCAGCTTAGGACAGGGATTAAAGACCATATATTTT
CASSLGQGLKTIYF
>TRBV6-5|few|.|TRBJ1-2
TGTGCCAGCAGTTCAACCGACAACTTCGATGGCTACACCTTC
CASSSTDNFDGYTF
>TRBV20-1|.|.|TRBJ1-6
TGCAGTGCTAGTAGGGCGAACGCGAATTCACCCCTCCACTTT
CSASRANANSPLHF
>TRBV6-5|.|.|TRBJ2-3
TGTGCCAGCAGTTACTCAAAGGGGACGGATACGCAGTATTTT
CASSYSKGTDTQYF
>TRBV7-2|.|TRBD2|TRBJ2-3
TGTGCCAGCAGCCCCGGACTAGCAACAGATACGCAGTATTTT
CASSPGLATDTQYF
>TRBV2|few|.|TRBJ2-7
TGTGCCAGCAGTGAAAGGATGAACTCCTACGAGCAGTACTTC
CASSERMNSYEQYF
>TRBV18|.|TRBD2|TRBJ2-1
TGTGCCAGCTCACCACGAGCGGGAGGCTCCTACAATGAGCAGTTCTTC
CASSPRAGGSYNEQFF
>TRBV13|.|.|TRBJ1-2
TGTGCCAGCAGCCTTTGGTCGGGTGGTGGCTACACCTTC
CASSLWSGGGYTF
>TRBV9|once|.|TRBJ2-5
TGTGCCAGCAGCGTAGGGGACTCCCAAGAGACCCAGTACTTC
CASSVGDSQETQYF
>TRBV6-5|few|.|TRBJ1-5
TGTGCCAGCGCTGACCGGGGAGGGGGGCAGCTCCAGCATTTT
CASADRGGGQLQHF